Below, one TCR beta chain is given with its context. Its matching antigen is unknown. Buffy coats from healthy blood donors served as controls. This entry is derived from a study of STAT5B mutations in CD4+ large granular lymphocyte leukemia. The data were produced by immunoSEQ multiplex PCR, yet TCRdb's version contains in-frame clones alone and is incomplete. Among around 30,000 clones listed, under 80% were seen once. The study's findings and limits: Patient CD4-sorted repertoires looked more clonal than healthy CD4+ repertoires, even without putative leukemic clones.

Germline CDR1 is SGHTA and CDR2 is FQGNSA. V lost 5 bases, J lost 4 bases, and 25 bases lay in between. CDR3 length: 18 residues. This receptor was taken from a human donor in good health. The sequencing input was CD4+ T cells from blood buffy coats. The V gene is TRBV7-2, the J gene TRBJ2-3; the D gene is possibly TRBD1 (5 bases). The CDR3, as DNA: TGTGCCAGCAGCCCCCTCGACAGCTATCGGAGAGGCGCAGATACGCAGTATTTT. This codes for CASSPLDSYRRGADTQYF.